This entry lists 18 T cell receptor beta chains sequenced from one sample in a study of T cells after posttransplantation cyclophosphamide. TCRdb's copy holds only in-frame clones and misses some; the assay was immunoSEQ multiplex PCR. The data contain approximately 6,900 clones, roughly 98% of them seen just once; the ten biggest clones take up around 0.5%. The sequenced sample consisted of naive CD8+ T cells sorted from PBMCs. The source of these receptors is a woman in her twenties or thirties in good health and a related stem cell transplant donor.

V gene TRBV18 combines with J gene TRBJ1-2, with D uncertain. Trimming took 0 bases from V and 7 from J, leaving 12 bases between them. The CDR3 has 14 amino acids. CDR1 KGHSH and CDR2 LQKENI come from the germline V gene. The CDR3 protein is CASSPPYSPRGYTF. The CDR3 bases are TGTGCCAGCTCACCACCTTACAGCCCTCGTGGCTACACCTTC.

This chain joins TRBV7-9 and TRBJ1-1; 8 nucleotides match TRBD1. The CDR3 runs 16 residues. The V and J ends lost 1 base and 3 bases, in that order; junction bases with no gene match: 7. Germline V lookup: CDR1 SEHNR, CDR2 FQNEAQ (reference sequence). This CDR3 reads CASSLVRGRGHTEAFF. The CDR3 nucleotides are TGTGCCAGCAGCTTAGTCAGGGGGCGGGGCCACACTGAAGCTTTCTTT.

As to this clone: The sample contains more than one DNA sequence encoding this CDR3. This chain joins TRBV9 and TRBJ2-1; the match to TRBD2 covers 11 bases. Germline trimming cut 0 bases from V and 6 bases from J; bases unmatched to any gene: 2. Germline CDR1 reads SGDLS; CDR2 reads YYNGEE. The length of the CDR3 is 15 residues. DNA for the CDR3: TGTGCCAGCAGCGTAGGCCTAGCGGGAGGCAATGAGCAGTTCTTC. This codes for CASSVGLAGGNEQFF.

The chain joins TRBV7-3 to TRBJ2-6, with TRBD2 as a possible D gene (5 bases). The CDR3 spans 16 residues. Germline CDR1 SGHTA, CDR2 FQGTGA. The V end lost 3 bases, the J end lost 0 bases, and 9 bases lay between the germline ends. The DNA for the CDR3 is TGTGCCAGCAGCTTGTACGGGGACTCTGGGGCCAACGTCCTGACTTTC. Amino acids: CASSLYGDSGANVLTF.

This chain joins TRBV19 and TRBJ2-3, with TRBD2 identical over 7 bases. This CDR3 contains 13 residues. V gave up 5 bases and J gave up 2 bases; unmatched junction bases: 1. Germline assignment: CDR1 LNHDA and CDR2 SQIVND (reference sequence). The CDR3 DNA is TGTGCCAGTAGTGCGGGGGTCACAGATACGCAGTATTTT. Encoded protein: CASSAGVTDTQYF.

This clone is a singleton in its sample. This chain uses TRBV2 with TRBJ1-5; D unclear. The germline CDR1 and CDR2 sequences are SNHLY and FYNNEI. The CDR3 spans 15 residues. V was pared by 5 bases and J by 0 bases, with 11 bases between. The CDR3 reads CASSINTNSNQPQHF. CDR3 nucleotides: TGTGCCAGCAGTATCAATACTAATAGCAATCAGCCCCAGCATTTT.

This clone was found once. The V call is TRBV27, the J call TRBJ2-7; TRBD1 matches 10 bases. V shed 3 bases, J shed 1 base, and the junction held 3 bases outside the gene matches. The CDR3 has 15 residues. The germline CDR1 and CDR2 sequences are MNHEY and SMNVEV (reference sequence). The CDR3 bases are TGTGCCAGCAGTTTGCGACAGGGGGCTTCCTACGAGCAGTACTTC. Translation gives CASSLRQGASYEQYF.

V usage is TRBV5-4 and J usage is TRBJ1-5; a possible D gene is TRBD1 (6 bases). CDR1 is SGHNT, CDR2 YYREEE, per germline (reference sequence). CDR3 size: 14 residues. V lost 9 bases and J 3 bases, leaving 16 bases between the germline ends. The CDR3 region has the DNA TGTGCCACCCCACAGGGATTTGACAATCAGCCCCAGCATTTT. This sequence encodes CATPQGFDNQPQHF. Combining the CDR3 with reference TRBV5-4 and TRBJ1-5 gives the whole variable domain ETGVTQSPTHLIKTRGQQVTLRCSSQSGHNTVSWYQQALGQGPQFIFQYYREEENGRGNFPPRFSGLQFPNYSSELNVNALELDDSALYLCATPQGFDNQPQHFGDGTRLSIL.

The J gene is TRBJ2-7, the V gene TRBV9, with 7 bases fitting TRBD1. The V and J ends lost 3 bases and 4 bases, in that order; junction bases with no gene match: 4. Germline loops: CDR1 SGDLS, CDR2 YYNGEE. The CDR3 is made up of 13 amino acids. The CDR3, as DNA: TGTGCCAGCAGCGCCGGGACAGATTACGAGCAGTACTTC. It translates to CASSAGTDYEQYF.

The V gene is TRBV5-4, the J gene TRBJ2-7, with TRBD1 identical over 10 bases. V lost 4 bases to trimming and J lost 2 bases; unmatched junction nucleotides: 3. Germline lookup yields CDR1 SGHNT and CDR2 YYREEE (reference sequence). The CDR3 contains 14 residues. CDR3 DNA: TGTGCCAGCAGCAAGGACAGGGGGGCCTACGAGCAGTACTTC. It yields the protein CASSKDRGAYEQYF. Full variable domain (missing parts from reference TRBV5-4 and TRBJ2-7): ETGVTQSPTHLIKTRGQQVTLRCSSQSGHNTVSWYQQALGQGPQFIFQYYREEENGRGNFPPRFSGLQFPNYSSELNVNALELDDSALYLCASSKDRGAYEQYFGPGTRLTVT.

The CDR3 DNA sequence: TGTGCCAGCAGTTCCGGGACAGGGGGTAATGGCTACACCTTC. Its translation is CASSSGTGGNGYTF. V gene TRBV28 combines with J gene TRBJ1-2; 11 bases line up with TRBD1. The germline V gene has CDR1 MDHEN and CDR2 SYDVKM. The CDR3 consists of 14 residues. The V segment lost 4 bases and the J segment 6 bases; nucleotides outside the gene matches: 4.

The chain recombines TRBV4-1 with TRBJ2-5; 15 positions match TRBD2. CDR3 length equals 17 residues. Germline V gives CDR1 MGHRA, CDR2 YSYEKL. V lost 4 bases, J lost 5 bases, and 8 bases stayed unmatched. CDR3 protein: CASSPRTSGGAGETQYF. CDR3 nucleotide sequence: TGCGCCAGCAGCCCTCGGACTAGCGGGGGGGCCGGGGAGACCCAGTACTTC.

V and J are TRBV7-9 and TRBJ2-7; tentative D call: TRBD2 (6 bases). V was pared by 1 base and J by 2 bases, with 12 bases between. The CDR3 extends over 15 amino acids. Germline CDR1 and CDR2: SEHNR and FQNEAQ (reference sequence). The CDR3 bases are TGTGCCAGCAGCTTAGGCGGGACCGCTACCTACGAGCAGTACTTC. Protein product: CASSLGGTATYEQYF.

This clone came up once. The gene calls are TRBV13 and TRBJ1-1; 7 positions match TRBD1. V was pared by 5 bases and J by 1 base, with 7 bases of the junction left unmatched. CDR1 and CDR2 from the germline V gene are PRHDT and FYEKMQ (reference sequence). This CDR3 has 15 amino acids. The CDR3 DNA reads as TGTGCCAGCAGCCCGGGACAGCTCGGGAACACTGAAGCTTTCTTT. This encodes CASSPGQLGNTEAFF.

In the case of this clone: Other DNA variants within this sample encode the same CDR3. The rearrangement links TRBV5-5 to TRBJ1-6, with 10 bases matching TRBD1. The CDR3 length is 17 residues. V trimming: 5 bases; J trimming: 0 bases; junction bases outside the gene matches: 5. Germline V CDR1 and CDR2: SGHKS, YYEKEE (reference sequence). CDR3 amino acids: CASSLTGGFSYNSPLHF. CDR3 nucleotide sequence: TGTGCCAGCAGTTTGACAGGGGGCTTCTCCTATAATTCACCCCTCCACTTT.

This clone has just one count. This chain uses TRBV7-6 with TRBJ2-1, with unresolved D. With 1 base removed from V and 9 bases from J, the gap between germline ends came to 16 bases. The CDR3 is made up of 15 amino acids. The germline V gene encodes CDR1 SGHVS and CDR2 FNYEAQ. CDR3 DNA sequence: TGTGCCAGCAGCTTAGGTACCAGTCCCGTAAGTGAGCAGTTCTTC. Its protein product is CASSLGTSPVSEQFF.

The chain links TRBV6-5 to TRBJ2-7; perhaps TRBD1 as D (5 bases). V lost 6 bases and J 1 base, leaving 10 bases between the germline ends. This CDR3 comprises 13 residues. Germline values: CDR1 MNHEY, CDR2 SVGAGI. The CDR3 DNA is TGTGCCAGCAGACCGACAGAATCCTACGAGCAGTACTTC. It yields the protein CASRPTESYEQYF.

The gene calls are TRBV29-1 and TRBJ1-4; 7 bases line up with TRBD1. Germline V lookup: CDR1 SQVTM, CDR2 ANQGSEA. After removal of 3 bases from V and 4 bases from J, the junction contained 2 bases not matched to a gene. CDR3 length: 13 amino acids. The chain's CDR3 is CSVETGINEKLFF. The CDR3 DNA reads as TGCAGCGTTGAGACAGGGATTAATGAAAAACTGTTTTTT. Full variable domain (remainder filled in from reference TRBV29-1 and TRBJ1-4): SAVISQKPSRDICQRGTSLTIQCQVDSQVTMMFWYRQQPGQSLTLIATANQGSEATYESGFVIDKFPISRPNLTFSTLTVSNMSPEDSSIYLCSVETGINEKLFFGSGTQLSVL.